The present TCR beta chain was sequenced within a study of blood T cell repertoires in COVID-19 (dated by TCRdb to between 2020 and 2021). For the study in its entirety: Collaborator samples came from the United States, Italy and Spain and covered acute and convalescent phases of COVID-19. The material from the prospective study consisted of cDNA or gDNA derived from T cells, B-cell-depleted T cells, or PBMCs. Deeply sampled blood TCRbeta repertoires from subjects exposed to, actively infected with, or recovered from COVID-19 were included in the dataset. The repertoires were released in a freely available public database intended as a resource for research on the immune response to SARS-CoV-2. The samples were drawn from two sources: the first 160 participants of the ongoing ImmuneRACE study, and over 1,000 subjects contributed by 6 global collaborators. A de-identified subject ID, COVID-19 status, age in years and sex were almost always included in the sample metadata. Where HLA class I and class II types were available, the types were taken from metadata supplied by the sample provider, not from assay-based typing. What the authors observed across the whole study: The quantity of clinical and demographic metadata differed by source and by participant and was supplied without curation.

In the prospective study, participants were about 18 to 90 years old, resided in under 30 geographic areas of the United States, and were enrolled through a virtual design. Cohort assignment in the prospective study relied on participant-reported clinical history from a screening survey and a study questionnaire. For ImmuneRACE Cohort 3, a participant was defined as recovered based on two consecutive negative NP/OP PCR tests, clearance by a healthcare professional, or resolution of symptoms. In the prospective study, mobile phlebotomists collected whole blood, serum and a nasopharyngeal or oropharyngeal swab from each participant. Prospective study participants could optionally give additional blood draws and questionnaires over a roughly two-month period. Prospective study blood samples were shipped either frozen or at room temperature before DNA extraction. V and J lose 5 bases and 3 bases, and a span of 13 bases separates them. CDR1 and CDR2, looked up from the germline V gene, are KGHSH and LQKENI. Spanning cysteine to phenylalanine, the CDR3 consists of 15 amino acids. The CDR3 DNA has 45 bases and is translated from base 1.

As for this clone: Its antigen is still unknown. Within one base of it there is no much larger clone, and no base qualities were kept.

TCRbeta CDR3 regions were amplified from genomic DNA by means of the immunoSEQ Assay, a bias-controlled multiplex PCR. Per the source publication's procedure: The number of nucleated cells in each sample was estimated by amplification of reference gene primers within the assay. To quantify the absolute abundance of each unique TCRbeta CDR3 rearrangement, sequence reads were collapsed and filtered. For each sample, productive Simpson clonality was calculated by taking the square root of Simpson's diversity index across productive rearrangements. TCRdb stores this immuneACCESS table with in-frame sequences only. Part of the clones is absent; in the studies checked, under half of the shortfall reflects unresolved V genes, and no reason is known for the rest. Clone size and V and J calls were adopted from that table, with D and trimming inferred from the DNA. This sample gives around 300,000 clones in total; around nine tenths of them show up just once. The ten largest clones capture 6% to 7% of the sample.

This TCR derives from a woman in her thirties or forties who had recovered from COVID-19. The chain employs TRBV18 and TRBJ2-2; D gene: possibly TRBD2, on 5 matching bases. The source material was PBMCs or T cells enriched from blood (not recorded which). For the CDR3, the sequence is CASSSGRADTGELFF. DNA sequence: TGTGCCAGCTCATCAGGACGAGCGGACACCGGGGAGCTGTTTTTT.